Sequencing of this TCR beta chain was carried out in a study of blood T cell repertoires in COVID-19. Looking at the study overall: PBMCs, B-cell-depleted T cells, or T cells provided the cDNA or gDNA that made up the material.

CDR3 size: 15 residues. Germline-derived CDR1 and CDR2 are MDHEN and SYDVKM. With V trimmed by 4 bases and J by 0 bases, 4 bases remained unmatched. Some clones are missing from TCRdb's copy, which holds only in-frame ones; the method was immunoSEQ multiplex PCR. The sample holds roughly 300,000 clones, around 87% seen once. Sequenced material: peripheral blood. J is TRBJ2-7 and V is TRBV28, with 9 bases that match TRBD2. This clonotype originated in a woman in her forties or fifties who had recovered from COVID-19. The DNA for the CDR3 is TGTGCCAGCAGTTCTGCGGGAGGGAGCTCCTACGAGCAGTACTTC. Translated, it gives CASSSAGGSSYEQYF.